One and the same sample provided the 32 T cell receptor beta chains below, sequenced in a study of cytomegalovirus exposure and HLA in healthy donors. It was with 60 Vbeta and 13 Jbeta primers that the PCR ran. Clones were read by immunoSEQ multiplex PCR, and TCRdb kept only the in-frame ones, dropping some. The sample includes about 87,000 clones, about 68% of them seen just once. Specimen: PBMCs. The receptors here all came from a man aged 25-40 years in good health and CMV-seropositive.

The chain carries TRBV6-1 and TRBJ1-2; D not certain. Per the germline V gene, CDR1 is MNHNS and CDR2 is SASEGT. Trimming cost V 1 base and J 6 bases, with 12 bases left between them. The CDR3 is made up of 14 amino acids. The CDR3 DNA sequence: TGTGCCAGCAGTGAAGAGAGGGAAGTTCATGGCTACACCTTC. Translated, it gives CASSEEREVHGYTF.

The V call is TRBV7-9, the J call TRBJ2-2, with D maybe TRBD1 (5 bases). Germline CDR1 reads SEHNR; CDR2 reads FQNEAQ (reference sequence). The CDR3 is 14 residues long. Trimming took 7 bases from V and 6 from J, leaving 15 bases between them. In DNA, the CDR3 is TGTGCCAGCACAGCGCAGGGTGGGGCCGGGGAGCTGTTTTTT. Its protein is CASTAQGGAGELFF.

V usage is TRBV30 and J usage is TRBJ2-5; TRBD1 is a possible D gene (5 bases). Germline-derived CDR1 and CDR2 are GTSNPN and SVGIG (reference sequence). CDR3 length: 18 residues. V dropped 7 bases and J dropped 7 bases, with 34 bases sitting between them. The CDR3 here is CALLPTAGRAYQEGTQYF. The CDR3 DNA sequence: TGTGCCTTACTCCCCACGGCAGGCAGGGCTTATCAAGAAGGGACCCAGTACTTC. Full variable domain (remainder filled in from reference TRBV30 and TRBJ2-5): SQTIHQWPATLVQPVGSPLSLECTVEGTSNPNLYWYRQAAGRGLQLLFYSVGIGQISSEVPQNLSASRPQDRQFILSSKKLLLSDSGFYLCALLPTAGRAYQEGTQYFGPGTRLLVL.

This clone was seen a handful of times. The junction does not match germline at one end; this may be a read error. The chain is built from TRBV6-1 and TRBJ1-5; D might be TRBD1 (5 bases). The V gene's germline CDR1 is MNHNS and CDR2 SASEGT. The CDR3 is 14 residues long. The CDR3 region has the DNA TGTGCCAGCAGTGATCAGGGATTGGGTCAGCCCCAGAATTTT. Its translation: CASSDQGLGQPQNF.

The chain employs TRBV28 and TRBJ2-1; D gene ambiguous. The CDR3 is 12 residues long. Germline V gives CDR1 MDHEN, CDR2 SYDVKM. Trimming shortened V by 2 bases and J by 9 bases, and 8 bases separated the two germline ends. The CDR3 loop reads CASSLAVAEQFF. CDR3 nucleotides: TGTGCCAGCAGTTTAGCGGTTGCTGAGCAGTTCTTC. The variable domain in full, completed from reference TRBV28 and TRBJ2-1, reads DVKVTQSSRYLVKRTGEKVFLECVQDMDHENMFWYRQDPGLGLRLIYFSYDVKMKEKGDIPEGYSVSREKKERFSLILESASTNQTSMYLCASSLAVAEQFFGPGTRLTVL.

The chain joins TRBV18 to TRBJ1-1; a weak D match, TRBD1 (5 bases). The V gene lost 3 bases and the J gene lost 1 base, with 12 bases spanning the gap. The CDR3 runs 15 residues. Germline V gives CDR1 KGHSH, CDR2 LQKENI. The CDR3 nucleotides are TGTGCCAGCTCACCCCGGACGGGGGAGAACACTGAAGCTTTCTTT. Protein product: CASSPRTGENTEAFF.

This chain links TRBV6-5 with TRBJ1-1; TRBD1 is a possible D gene (5 bases). V dropped 8 bases and J dropped 5 bases, with 15 bases sitting between them. CDR3 length equals 13 residues. CDR1 and CDR2 (germline): MNHEY, SVGAGI. CDR3 protein: CASHLQAATEAFF. The CDR3, as DNA: TGTGCCAGCCATCTACAGGCGGCGACTGAAGCTTTCTTT.

For the CDR3, the DNA is TGCGCCAGCAGCTTAGGAGTTCTGGGCACTGAAGCTTTCTTT. This encodes CASSLGVLGTEAFF. The chain carries TRBV5-1 and TRBJ1-1; D not resolved. The germline gives CDR1 SGHRS, CDR2 YFSETQ. V lost 2 bases, J lost 4 bases, and 12 bases lay in between. The CDR3 spans 14 residues.

This rearrangement joins TRBV2 to TRBJ1-1; weak D call: TRBD1 (6 bases). The CDR3 contains 15 residues. Germline V gives CDR1 SNHLY, CDR2 FYNNEI. V lost 7 bases, J lost 0 bases, and 15 bases lay in between. CDR3 nucleotides: TGTGCCAGCACTGCGGACAGATACATGAACACTGAAGCTTTCTTT. Protein: CASTADRYMNTEAFF.

The chain uses TRBV6-5 and TRBJ2-3; D might be TRBD2 (7 bases). V gave up 2 bases and J gave up 1 base, with 10 bases separating them. CDR1 and CDR2 (germline): MNHEY, SVGAGI. This CDR3 region has 15 residues. The CDR3 region is CASSYGGAGTDTQYF. CDR3 sequence (DNA): TGTGCCAGCAGTTACGGGGGGGCGGGCACAGATACGCAGTATTTT.

Details on this clone: This same CDR3 is encoded by further DNA sequences in the sample. V is TRBV5-1 and J is TRBJ2-2; 11 bases are a match to TRBD1. The V segment lost 0 bases and the J segment 6 bases; nucleotides outside the gene matches: 1. Germline-derived CDR1 and CDR2 are SGHRS and YFSETQ. CDR3 length: 15 amino acids. CDR3: CASSLGGQGAGELFF. The CDR3 DNA is TGCGCCAGCAGCTTGGGGGGACAGGGGGCCGGGGAGCTGTTTTTT.

V and J are TRBV6-5 and TRBJ1-5, with D perhaps TRBD1 (6 bases). The V gene lost 2 bases and the J gene lost 3 bases, with 11 bases spanning the gap. Germline loops: CDR1 MNHEY, CDR2 SVGAGI. The length of the CDR3 is 15 residues. This CDR3 reads CASSYIQGDNQPQHF. DNA of the CDR3: TGTGCCAGCAGTTACATACAGGGCGACAATCAGCCCCAGCATTTT.

The genes are TRBV9 and TRBJ1-2; TRBD1 might be the D (5 bases). This CDR3 is 17 amino acids long. V shed 4 bases and J shed 8 bases, with 27 bases lying between them. CDR1 and CDR2 from the germline V gene are SGDLS and YYNGEE. The CDR3 nucleotides are TGTGCCAGCAGCTACCGGCGGGGCGGTCGAATTCCATGGGGCTACACCTTC. Its protein is CASSYRRGGRIPWGYTF.

This chain links TRBV6-5 with TRBJ1-3; D not resolved. V gave up 8 bases and J gave up 8 bases, with 16 bases separating them. From germline, CDR1 is MNHEY and CDR2 SVGAGI. This CDR3 has 13 amino acids. CDR3 sequence: CASQKPAGDTIYF. The CDR3 DNA reads as TGTGCCAGCCAAAAGCCGGCGGGCGACACCATATATTTT.

The chain recombines TRBV28 with TRBJ1-2, with D perhaps matching TRBD1 (5 bases). With 6 bases removed from V and 8 bases from J, the gap between germline ends came to 13 bases. CDR3 length: 12 amino acids. Germline lookup yields CDR1 MDHEN and CDR2 SYDVKM. For the CDR3, the DNA is TGTGCCAGCAGCTCGGGAGGGGAAGGCTACACCTTC. Its protein is CASSSGGEGYTF.

The chain combines TRBV28 with TRBJ2-7, with 8 bases aligning to TRBD1. Trimming removed 6 bases from V and 3 bases from J; junction bases left unmatched: 7. Germline CDR1 and CDR2: MDHEN and SYDVKM. The CDR3 consists of 14 residues. CDR3: CASSQAGGLYEQYF. The CDR3 nucleotides read TGTGCCAGCAGCCAAGCAGGGGGCCTCTACGAGCAGTACTTC.

The sample holds one count of this clone. This rearrangement joins TRBV6-5 to TRBJ1-2; TRBD1 is a possible D gene (6 bases). The CDR3 loop spans 13 amino acids. V lost 6 bases and J 6 bases, leaving 14 bases between the germline ends. CDR1 MNHEY and CDR2 SVGAGI come from the germline V gene. This chain's CDR3 is CASRNRERNGYTF. CDR3 DNA: TGTGCCAGCAGGAACAGGGAAAGGAATGGCTACACCTTC.

This clone was recorded a few times. The chain recombines TRBV5-1 with TRBJ2-1, with 7 bases that match TRBD2. V lost 0 bases to trimming and J lost 8 bases; unmatched junction nucleotides: 5. Per the germline V gene, CDR1 is SGHRS and CDR2 is YFSETQ. This CDR3 has 14 residues. For the CDR3, the DNA is TGCGCCAGCAGCTTGGGCGGGAGCGGATATGAGCAGTTCTTC. Protein product: CASSLGGSGYEQFF.

This chain links TRBV10-1 with TRBJ2-7; D not certain. Trimming stripped 4 bases from V and 6 bases from J, with 10 bases between. This CDR3 is built from 12 residues. CDR1 is WNHNN and CDR2 is SYGVQD in the germline V gene (reference sequence). The CDR3: CASSAVFGEQYF. CDR3 nucleotides: TGCGCCAGCAGTGCCGTGTTCGGCGAGCAGTACTTC.

The table lists this clone with a count of one. The genes are TRBV5-8 and TRBJ1-4; 7 bases agree with TRBD1. In germline, CDR1 is SGHTS, CDR2 YDEGEE. Trimming cost V 4 bases and J 4 bases; bases outside gene matches: 7. This CDR3 is built from 15 residues. This CDR3 reads CASSIQGNDNEKLFF. CDR3 DNA sequence: TGTGCCAGCAGCATACAGGGGAACGATAATGAAAAACTGTTTTTT.

The rearrangement links TRBV28 to TRBJ2-1; no clear D. Trimming removed 5 bases from V and 0 bases from J, with 8 bases in between. This CDR3 contains 14 residues. Germline V gene lookup returns CDR1 MDHEN and CDR2 SYDVKM. CDR3 nucleotides: TGTGCCAGCAGTCCTCTCAGCTCCTACAATGAGCAGTTCTTC. Amino acids: CASSPLSSYNEQFF. Full variable domain (missing parts from reference TRBV28 and TRBJ2-1): DVKVTQSSRYLVKRTGEKVFLECVQDMDHENMFWYRQDPGLGLRLIYFSYDVKMKEKGDIPEGYSVSREKKERFSLILESASTNQTSMYLCASSPLSSYNEQFFGPGTRLTVL.

The V call is TRBV20-1, the J call TRBJ1-1; D gene uncertain. Germline V gives CDR1 DFQATT, CDR2 SNEGSKA (reference sequence). V was cut by 1 base and J by 6 bases, with 3 bases left in between. The length of the CDR3 is 10 residues. CDR3 sequence: CSARVAEAFF. In DNA form, the CDR3 reads TGCAGTGCTAGAGTAGCTGAAGCTTTCTTT.

A few counts support this clone. The chain has TRBV28 and TRBJ1-2, with 7 bases fitting TRBD1. Germline CDR1 reads MDHEN; CDR2 reads SYDVKM. The J segment lost 8 bases and the V segment lost 3 bases, leaving 3 bases of the junction unmatched. The CDR3 is 12 residues long. Written as DNA, the CDR3 is TGTGCCAGCAGTTTGACAGGGCGGGGCTACACCTTC. Encoded protein: CASSLTGRGYTF.

The chain recombines TRBV30 with TRBJ1-4, with TRBD1 matching 10 bases. The CDR3 consists of 14 residues. Trimming cost V 5 bases and J 2 bases; bases outside gene matches: 2. Germline values: CDR1 GTSNPN, CDR2 SVGIG (reference sequence). The CDR3 loop is CAWAGQGTNEKLFF. The CDR3 bases are TGTGCCTGGGCGGGACAGGGGACTAATGAAAAACTGTTTTTT.

The chain couples TRBV7-3 to TRBJ2-2, with 8 bases lining up with TRBD1. The length of the CDR3 is 14 residues. Germline V CDR1 and CDR2: SGHTA, FQGTGA. Losses at the gene ends were 3 bases for V and 3 bases for J; bases not matched to a gene: 0. The CDR3 nucleotides are TGTGCCAGCAGCTTGGACAGGGACACCGGGGAGCTGTTTTTT. Encoded protein: CASSLDRDTGELFF.

The chain employs TRBV28 and TRBJ1-4; 8 positions agree with TRBD1. Losses at the gene ends were 7 bases for V and 7 bases for J; bases not matched to a gene: 5. This CDR3 is 13 amino acids long. The V gene's germline CDR1 is MDHEN and CDR2 SYDVKM. CDR3 region: CASTRQGFEKLFF. Here the CDR3 DNA reads TGTGCCAGCACCCGACAGGGGTTTGAAAAACTGTTTTTT.

V gene TRBV30 combines with J gene TRBJ2-3; TRBD2 aligns across 9 bases. The CDR3 sequence is 15 residues long. The ends lost 1 base at V and 3 bases at J; junction bases unmatched: 5. In germline, CDR1 is GTSNPN, CDR2 SVGIG (reference sequence). CDR3 amino acids: CAWSADSGRTDTQYF. Written as DNA, the CDR3 is TGTGCCTGGAGTGCTGACAGCGGGAGGACAGATACGCAGTATTTT. The full variable domain, completed using reference TRBV30 and TRBJ2-3, is SQTIHQWPATLVQPVGSPLSLECTVEGTSNPNLYWYRQAAGRGLQLLFYSVGIGQISSEVPQNLSASRPQDRQFILSSKKLLLSDSGFYLCAWSADSGRTDTQYFGPGTRLTVL.

J is TRBJ2-7 and V is TRBV30; weak D call: TRBD2 (7 bases). Looked up from germline, CDR1 is GTSNPN and CDR2 is SVGIG (reference sequence). CDR3 length equals 14 residues. V gave up 2 bases and J gave up 7 bases, with 18 bases separating them. The CDR3 region is CAWSPPGGPREQYF. DNA for the CDR3: TGTGCCTGGAGTCCCCCCGGGGGGCCTCGGGAGCAGTACTTC.

The rearrangement links TRBV7-2 to TRBJ2-7; D possibly corresponds to TRBD2 (5 bases). Trimming shortened V by 2 bases and J by 11 bases, and 16 bases separated the two germline ends. CDR1 SGHTA and CDR2 FQGNSA come from the germline V gene. The CDR3 totals 13 residues. The chain's CDR3 is CASSLFDTGSEYF. The DNA of the CDR3 is TGTGCCAGCAGCTTATTTGACACGGGGTCGGAGTACTTC.

With respect to this clone: An end of the junction differs from the germline gene, which may be a read error. This sequence joins TRBV7-7 and TRBJ2-2; weak D call: TRBD1 (5 bases). CDR1 is SSHAT, CDR2 FNYEAQ, per germline (reference sequence). The CDR3 has 16 residues. The CDR3 reads CASSPVGRVNTGELFF. The DNA for the CDR3 is TGTGCTAGCAGCCCGGTGGGGCGAGTGAACACCGGGGAGCTGTTTTTT.

The chain couples TRBV4-2 to TRBJ1-5; D unresolved. The germline V and J ends were trimmed by 1 base and 1 base, with 14 bases remaining between them. The length of the CDR3 is 17 residues. CDR1 and CDR2 from the germline V gene are LGHNA and YNFKEQ. In DNA form, the CDR3 reads TGTGCCAGCAGCCAAGGGGAGGGCCTGGGAAGCAATCAGCCCCAGCATTTT. This encodes CASSQGEGLGSNQPQHF.

This clone was recorded only once. V is TRBV7-9 and J is TRBJ2-1; 9 nucleotides align to TRBD2. Trimming removed 3 bases from V and 14 bases from J; junction bases left unmatched: 5. The CDR3 runs to 12 residues. CDR1 and CDR2 from the germline V gene are SEHNR and FQNEAQ (reference sequence). The CDR3 region has the DNA TGTGCCAGCAGCTTCCCGGGACTAGCAAAGTTCTTC. Amino acid sequence: CASSFPGLAKFF.